The entry below describes one TCR beta chain. Its target is not known. Repertoires were generated with immunoSEQ multiplex PCR, while TCRdb's copy carries only in-frame clones and drops some. Counted here are about 50,000 clones, around 84% occurring once; the ten biggest clones make up approximately 11%. This record comes from a study of OX40 agonist ivuxolimab in advanced cancers. Overall study results and limits: Partial responders treated at 0.1-3.0 mg/kg exhibited clonal expansion among the lowest measured.

The germline V gene has CDR1 SGHNT and CDR2 YENEEA. The junction had 4 bases not matched to a gene; V was cut back by 2 bases and J by 3 bases. The CDR3 runs to 15 residues. This chain uses TRBV11-3 with TRBJ2-1; 7 bases are shared with TRBD2. The material was CD4+ or CD8+ T cells sorted from blood, obtained in a trial of the OX40 agonist ivuxolimab. This TCR was recovered from an adult with an advanced solid tumor such as melanoma, head and neck, liver or kidney cancer. The CDR3 nucleotides read TGTGCCAGCAGCTTAACTAGCGCCAGCTACAATGAGCAGTTCTTC. Its protein is CASSLTSASYNEQFF.